A single sample gave rise to the 31 T cell receptor beta chains below, sequenced in a study of blood T cell repertoires in COVID-19. Libraries were prepared by immunoSEQ multiplex PCR; TCRdb keeps only in-frame clonotypes and omits some of them. The sample comprises fewer than 55,000 clones, about four fifths of which are singletons, and about 1.6% rests with the top ten. Sequencing was done on a sample of peripheral blood. The receptors come from a man aged 50 to 59 with acute or convalescent COVID-19.

The chain has TRBV29-1 and TRBJ2-5; TRBD2 aligns across 8 bases. Germline-derived CDR1 and CDR2 are SQVTM and ANQGSEA. The CDR3 is 13 residues long. V lost 4 bases and J lost 5; bases outside the gene matches: 6. For the CDR3, the DNA is TGCAGCGTTGCTAGCGGGTCCGGGGAGACCCAGTACTTC. Translated: CSVASGSGETQYF.

The chain links TRBV7-9 to TRBJ1-5; no reliable D call. CDR1 and CDR2 (germline): SEHNR, FQNEAQ (reference sequence). Trimming shortened V by 1 base and J by 0 bases, and 7 bases separated the two germline ends. The CDR3 covers 15 residues. CDR3 nucleotides: TGTGCCAGCAGCTTAGGGCCTTATAGCAATCAGCCCCAGCATTTT. It is translated as CASSLGPYSNQPQHF.

The chain employs TRBV10-2 and TRBJ1-2, with TRBD1 matching over 9 bases. Looked up from germline, CDR1 is WSHSY and CDR2 is SAAADI. The CDR3 extends over 16 amino acids. V lost 5 bases, J lost 4 bases, and 11 bases stayed unmatched. CDR3 sequence reads: CASSYTTGGAAYGYTF. The CDR3 DNA is TGCGCCAGCAGTTACACTACAGGGGGCGCGGCCTATGGCTACACCTTC.

The gene calls are TRBV2 and TRBJ2-7, with a tentative D call TRBD1 (6 bases). The CDR3 totals 13 residues. Germline V gene lookup returns CDR1 SNHLY and CDR2 FYNNEI. V gave up 5 bases and J gave up 4 bases, with 12 bases separating them. The CDR3 loop is CASSKEQGYEQYF. Here the CDR3 DNA reads TGTGCCAGCAGTAAAGAACAGGGTTACGAGCAGTACTTC.

This sequence joins TRBV4-3 and TRBJ2-3, with 9 bases matching TRBD2. Per the germline V gene, CDR1 is LGHNA and CDR2 is YSLEER. The CDR3 covers 15 residues. Trimming removed 4 bases from V and 4 bases from J; junction bases left unmatched: 6. CDR3 loop: CASSLAGVGADTQYF. DNA of the CDR3: TGCGCCAGCAGCCTAGCGGGAGTAGGGGCAGATACGCAGTATTTT.

V gene TRBV19 combines with J gene TRBJ1-2; a weak D match, TRBD1 (5 bases). Deletions cut 5 bases from V and 0 bases from J, with 7 bases between. The CDR3 sequence is 13 residues long. CDR1 is LNHDA and CDR2 is SQIVND in the germline V gene (reference sequence). The CDR3 nucleotides read TGTGCCAGTAGTCCGACAGCTAACTATGGCTACACCTTC. Translated, it gives CASSPTANYGYTF.

The chain uses TRBV9 and TRBJ2-5; weak D call: TRBD1 (6 bases). The ends were cut back, 0 bases at V and 5 bases at J, with 11 bases in the middle. The germline CDR1 and CDR2 sequences are SGDLS and YYNGEE. The length of the CDR3 is 14 residues. CDR3 DNA sequence: TGTGCCAGCAGCGTAGTGGGGGCCGGGGAGACCCAGTACTTC. As protein: CASSVVGAGETQYF. Based on the CDR3 plus reference TRBV9 and TRBJ2-5, the full variable domain is DSGVTQTPKHLITATGQRVTLRCSPRSGDLSVYWYQQSLDQGLQFLIQYYNGEERAKGNILERFSAQQFPDLHSELNLSSLELGDSALYFCASSVVGAGETQYFGPGTRLLVL.

This clone is judged medium-sized. The chain has TRBV2 and TRBJ2-5; possible D gene TRBD2, 5 bases. The CDR3 spans 13 residues. In germline, CDR1 is SNHLY, CDR2 FYNNEI. The V and J ends lost 9 bases and 5 bases respectively, with 16 bases between them. The CDR3 sequence is CASNSSPGETQYF. The CDR3 bases are TGTGCCAGTAACTCAAGCCCGGGGGAGACCCAGTACTTC.

Only a few counts were recorded for this clone. The chain uses TRBV4-2 and TRBJ2-2, with 10 bases aligning to TRBD2. Germline V lookup: CDR1 LGHNA, CDR2 YNFKEQ. The CDR3 contains 17 residues. Unmatched junction bases numbered 9, after V lost 4 bases and J lost 4 bases. The CDR3 loop reads CASSLLAGEPGTGELFF. CDR3 in DNA: TGTGCCAGCAGCCTGCTAGCGGGGGAGCCAGGCACCGGGGAGCTGTTTTTT.

V gene TRBV5-8 combines with J gene TRBJ2-7; 9 nucleotides agree with TRBD1. Germline CDR1 SGHTS, CDR2 YDEGEE. This CDR3 has 15 residues. V dropped 5 bases and J dropped 4; count of bases not matched to a gene: 10. The CDR3 coding sequence is TGTGCCAGCAGTCGGGGGGACAGGGAGGCGTACGAGCAGTACTTC. Translating gives CASSRGDREAYEQYF.

The V and J genes are TRBV29-1 and TRBJ1-2, with TRBD1 as a possible D gene (6 bases). Germline V gene lookup returns CDR1 SQVTM and CDR2 ANQGSEA. With 5 bases removed from V and 0 bases from J, the gap between germline ends came to 16 bases. The length of the CDR3 is 15 residues. CDR3: CSVRDILGANYGYTF. The CDR3 DNA follows: TGCAGCGTTCGGGACATCTTAGGAGCTAACTATGGCTACACCTTC. The whole variable domain, filled in from reference TRBV29-1 and TRBJ1-2, reads SAVISQKPSRDICQRGTSLTIQCQVDSQVTMMFWYRQQPGQSLTLIATANQGSEATYESGFVIDKFPISRPNLTFSTLTVSNMSPEDSSIYLCSVRDILGANYGYTFGSGTRLTVV.

Relative to its sample, this clone is medium-sized. The chain couples TRBV7-2 to TRBJ1-6; tentatively, D is TRBD1 (5 bases). Germline assignment: CDR1 SGHTA and CDR2 FQGNSA. The CDR3 consists of 17 residues. Trimming pared 5 bases from V and 8 bases from J, leaving 22 bases between. In DNA form, the CDR3 reads TGTGCCAGCAGCAACCTCCGGGGCCCCGGGAGTGATTCACCCCTCCACTTT. Its translation is CASSNLRGPGSDSPLHF.

This clone was seen a single time. The rearrangement links TRBV19 to TRBJ1-2, with D unresolved. The CDR3 consists of 17 residues. Germline V lookup: CDR1 LNHDA, CDR2 SQIVND (reference sequence). Trimming took off 7 bases at V and 0 bases at J, with 21 bases between the two ends. The CDR3 is CASTQSGSFTSNYGYTF. The CDR3 DNA reads TGTGCCAGTACCCAGTCGGGGTCCTTCACATCTAACTATGGCTACACCTTC.

The V call is TRBV4-3, the J call TRBJ1-5; D not certain. Trimming pared 4 bases from V and 4 bases from J, leaving 11 bases between. This CDR3 is built from 14 residues. CDR1 is LGHNA and CDR2 is YSLEER in the germline V gene. The CDR3 region has the DNA TGCGCCAGCAGCCCCGCGGCAAATAATCAGCCCCAGCATTTT. Translated, it gives CASSPAANNQPQHF.

The gene calls are TRBV12-5 and TRBJ1-2; D is uncertain. With 3 bases removed from V and 7 bases from J, the gap between germline ends came to 12 bases. This CDR3 spans 13 amino acids. Germline CDR1 LGHNT, CDR2 FRNRAP. DNA of the CDR3: TGTGCTAGTGGTTTCGGGCAAAGCGGTGGCTACACCTTC. Its translation is CASGFGQSGGYTF.

This clone has more than one count but fewer than ten. The J gene is TRBJ2-1, the V gene TRBV9; 9 bases map to TRBD1. CDR3 length equals 16 residues. Per germline, CDR1 SGDLS and CDR2 YYNGEE. V was pared by 1 base and J by 1 base, with 3 bases of the junction left unmatched. The CDR3 nucleotides read TGTGCCAGCAGCGTAAACAGGGGGCTTTCCTACAATGAGCAGTTCTTC. Protein product: CASSVNRGLSYNEQFF.

The CDR3 region has the DNA TGCAGTGCTAGTCAGGGAAACCTAGTCTATGGCTACACCTTC. Protein sequence: CSASQGNLVYGYTF. The chain couples TRBV20-1 to TRBJ1-2; D is possibly TRBD1 (5 bases). Germline V gene sequence: CDR1 DFQATT, CDR2 SNEGSKA (reference sequence). This CDR3 region has 14 residues. The V and J ends lost 3 bases and 4 bases respectively, with 15 bases between them.

This clone was detected once. This chain joins TRBV9 and TRBJ1-1; D unclear. The germline V gene has CDR1 SGDLS and CDR2 YYNGEE. CDR3 length equals 14 residues. The V gene lost 0 bases and the J gene lost 0 bases, with 6 bases spanning the gap. CDR3: CASSVGRLNTEAFF. DNA for the CDR3: TGTGCCAGCAGCGTAGGGCGGTTGAACACTGAAGCTTTCTTT. Complete variable domain (other parts from reference TRBV9 and TRBJ1-1): DSGVTQTPKHLITATGQRVTLRCSPRSGDLSVYWYQQSLDQGLQFLIQYYNGEERAKGNILERFSAQQFPDLHSELNLSSLELGDSALYFCASSVGRLNTEAFFGQGTRLTVV.

This chain links TRBV4-3 with TRBJ2-1, with 12 bases matching TRBD2. Germline V gene sequence: CDR1 LGHNA, CDR2 YSLEER. This CDR3 has 17 residues. V trimming: 0 bases; J trimming: 2 bases; junction bases outside the gene matches: 2. CDR3 amino acids: CASSQEGLAGTYNEQFF. CDR3 bases: TGCGCCAGCAGCCAAGAAGGACTAGCGGGGACCTACAATGAGCAGTTCTTC.

The rearrangement joins TRBV6-6 to TRBJ1-2, with D tentatively TRBD1 (6 bases). V shed 2 bases and J shed 5 bases, with 12 bases lying between them. Germline CDR1 and CDR2: MNHNY and SVGAGI (reference sequence). The CDR3 is made up of 14 amino acids. The CDR3 is CASSYGGALYGYTF. CDR3 in DNA: TGTGCCAGCAGTTACGGGGGGGCGTTATATGGCTACACCTTC.

The table lists this clone with a count of one. V usage is TRBV5-6 and J usage is TRBJ2-7; TRBD2 aligns across 8 bases. V was clipped by 4 bases and J by 2 bases; unmatched bases: 14. The germline CDR1 and CDR2 sequences are SGHDT and YYEEEE. This CDR3 is built from 17 residues. The CDR3 sequence: CASSQFLGSGGTYEQYF. In DNA form, the CDR3 reads TGTGCCAGCAGCCAATTCCTAGGTTCGGGGGGGACCTACGAGCAGTACTTC.

The V call is TRBV25-1, the J call TRBJ1-2; no clear D. V lost 3 bases and J lost 8, with 13 bases in between. The V gene's germline CDR1 is MGHDK and CDR2 SYGVNS. This CDR3 is built from 13 residues. CDR3 in DNA: TGTGCCAGCAGTGAGAGGGATCTACGAGGCTACACCTTC. Its protein is CASSERDLRGYTF.

This chain uses TRBV7-9 with TRBJ1-2, with D tentatively TRBD1 (5 bases). Trimming stripped 2 bases from V and 7 bases from J, with 14 bases between. The V gene's germline CDR1 is SEHNR and CDR2 FQNEAQ (reference sequence). This CDR3 is 14 amino acids long. The CDR3 region is CASSLMQGGSGYTF. CDR3 bases: TGTGCCAGCAGCTTAATGCAGGGAGGCAGTGGCTACACCTTC. The complete variable domain, with remaining parts taken from reference TRBV7-9 and TRBJ1-2, reads DTGVSQNPRHKITKRGQNVTFRCDPISEHNRLYWYRQTLGQGPEFLTYFQNEAQLEKSRLLSDRFSAERPKGSFSTLEIQRTEQGDSAMYLCASSLMQGGSGYTFGSGTRLTVV.

The chain uses TRBV7-9 and TRBJ2-7; 8 bases align to TRBD1. The V gene's germline CDR1 is SEHNR and CDR2 FQNEAQ (reference sequence). V trimming: 5 bases; J trimming: 5 bases; junction bases outside the gene matches: 5. CDR3 length: 13 amino acids. CDR3 amino acids: CASSPRTGNEQYF. In DNA form, the CDR3 reads TGTGCCAGCAGCCCGCGGACAGGGAACGAGCAGTACTTC.

The chain is built from TRBV7-9 and TRBJ2-2; 8 nucleotides align to TRBD1. This CDR3 has 16 amino acids. V lost 5 bases and J lost 4; bases outside the gene matches: 9. CDR1 and CDR2 from the germline V gene are SEHNR and FQNEAQ (reference sequence). CDR3 residues: CASSDLRGHRTGELFF. DNA of the CDR3: TGTGCCAGCAGCGACCTCAGGGGGCACCGCACCGGGGAGCTGTTTTTT.

V and J are TRBV5-4 and TRBJ1-4, with a possible D match to TRBD1 (5 bases). This CDR3 contains 15 residues. Trimming stripped 4 bases from V and 2 bases from J, with 12 bases between. From germline, CDR1 is SGHNT and CDR2 YYREEE (reference sequence). This chain's CDR3 is CASSPREGTNEKLFF. In DNA form, the CDR3 reads TGTGCCAGCAGCCCGAGGGAGGGGACTAATGAAAAACTGTTTTTT.

The V call is TRBV5-1, the J call TRBJ1-6; D is undetermined. In germline, CDR1 is SGHRS, CDR2 YFSETQ. The CDR3 sequence is 16 residues long. V gave up 0 bases and J gave up 5 bases, with 12 bases separating them. The CDR3 sequence is CASSLEATSDNSPLHF. CDR3 nucleotide sequence: TGCGCCAGCAGCTTGGAGGCGACTTCGGATAATTCACCCCTCCACTTT.

This sequence joins TRBV28 and TRBJ1-6; 7 positions match TRBD1. CDR3 length: 12 amino acids. The germline gives CDR1 MDHEN, CDR2 SYDVKM. The CDR3 nucleotides are TGTGTCACCGGGACAGATTATTCACCCCTCCACTTT. This encodes CVTGTDYSPLHF.

This clone showed up just once. The chain links TRBV7-9 to TRBJ2-5, with 10 bases matching TRBD2. The CDR3 loop spans 14 amino acids. Per the germline V gene, CDR1 is SEHNR and CDR2 is FQNEAQ (reference sequence). Germline trimming cut 7 bases from V and 2 bases from J; bases unmatched to any gene: 4. CDR3 coding DNA: TGTGCCAGCATGGCTAGCGGGAGACAAGAGACCCAGTACTTC. It translates to CASMASGRQETQYF.

The genes are TRBV5-1 and TRBJ1-2; TRBD1 is a possible D gene (5 bases). Germline-derived CDR1 and CDR2 are SGHRS and YFSETQ. CDR3 length: 15 amino acids. The V and J ends lost 4 bases and 4 bases respectively, with 17 bases between them. The CDR3 spells CASSPLAGVRYGYTF. The CDR3 DNA follows: TGCGCCAGCAGCCCCCTCGCGGGGGTCCGCTATGGCTACACCTTC.

The rearrangement uses TRBV6-5 and TRBJ1-2; D may be TRBD1 (6 bases). The ends were cut back, 6 bases at V and 6 bases at J, with 14 bases in the middle. The germline CDR1 and CDR2 sequences are MNHEY and SVGAGI. The CDR3 is 13 residues long. The CDR3 nucleotides read TGTGCCAGCAGAAATAGGGGGGGTAATGGCTACACCTTC. Protein: CASRNRGGNGYTF.